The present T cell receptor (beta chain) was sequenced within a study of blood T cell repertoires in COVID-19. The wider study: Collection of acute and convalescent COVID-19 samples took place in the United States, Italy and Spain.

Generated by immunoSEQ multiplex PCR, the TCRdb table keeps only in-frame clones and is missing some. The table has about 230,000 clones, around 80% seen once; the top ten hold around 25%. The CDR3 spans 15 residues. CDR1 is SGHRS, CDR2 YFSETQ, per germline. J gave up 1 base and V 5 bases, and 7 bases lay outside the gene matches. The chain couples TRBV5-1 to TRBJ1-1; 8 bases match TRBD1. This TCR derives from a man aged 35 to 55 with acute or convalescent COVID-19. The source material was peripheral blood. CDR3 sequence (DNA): TGCGCCAGCAGACATGGGACAGGCGAGAACACTGAAGCTTTCTTT. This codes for CASRHGTGENTEAFF.